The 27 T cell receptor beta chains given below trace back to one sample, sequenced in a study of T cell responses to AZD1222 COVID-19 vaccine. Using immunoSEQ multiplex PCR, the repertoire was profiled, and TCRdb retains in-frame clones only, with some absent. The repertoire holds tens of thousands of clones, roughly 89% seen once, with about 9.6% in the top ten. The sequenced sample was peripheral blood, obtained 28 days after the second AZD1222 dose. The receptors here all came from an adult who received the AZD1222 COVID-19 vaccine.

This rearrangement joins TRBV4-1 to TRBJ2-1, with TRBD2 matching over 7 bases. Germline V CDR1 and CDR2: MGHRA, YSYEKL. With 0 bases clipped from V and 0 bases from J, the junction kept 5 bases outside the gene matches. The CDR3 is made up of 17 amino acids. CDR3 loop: CASSQDWGGSSYNEQFF. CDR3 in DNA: TGCGCCAGCAGCCAAGATTGGGGGGGGAGCTCCTACAATGAGCAGTTCTTC.

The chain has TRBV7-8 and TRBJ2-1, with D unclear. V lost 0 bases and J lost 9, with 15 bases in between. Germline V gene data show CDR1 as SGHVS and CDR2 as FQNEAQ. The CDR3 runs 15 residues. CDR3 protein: CASSLARLAAFEQFF. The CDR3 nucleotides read TGTGCCAGCAGCTTAGCCAGGCTGGCAGCTTTTGAGCAGTTCTTC. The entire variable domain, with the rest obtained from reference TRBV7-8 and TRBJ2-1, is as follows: GAGVSQSPRYKVAKRGQDVALRCDPISGHVSLFWYQQALGQGPEFLTYFQNEAQLDKSGLPSDRFFAERPEGSVSTLKIQRTQQEDSAVYLCASSLARLAAFEQFFGPGTRLTVL.

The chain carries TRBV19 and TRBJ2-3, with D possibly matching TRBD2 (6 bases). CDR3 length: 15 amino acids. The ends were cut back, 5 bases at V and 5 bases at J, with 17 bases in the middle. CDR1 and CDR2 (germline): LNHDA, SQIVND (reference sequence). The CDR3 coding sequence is TGTGCCAGTAGTTTGACTAGGGCCCAGGGAGATACGCAGTATTTT. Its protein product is CASSLTRAQGDTQYF. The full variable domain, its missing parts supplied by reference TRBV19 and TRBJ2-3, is DGGITQSPKYLFRKEGQNVTLSCEQNLNHDAMYWYRQDPGQGLRLIYYSQIVNDFQKGDIAEGYSVSREKKESFPLTVTSAQKNPTAFYLCASSLTRAQGDTQYFGPGTRLTVL.

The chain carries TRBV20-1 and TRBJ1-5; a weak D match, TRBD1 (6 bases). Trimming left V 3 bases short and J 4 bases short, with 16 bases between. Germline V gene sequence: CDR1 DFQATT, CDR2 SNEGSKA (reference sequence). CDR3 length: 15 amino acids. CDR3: CSASLGGTSNQPQHF. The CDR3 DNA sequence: TGCAGTGCTAGTCTAGGGGGGACCTCTAATCAGCCCCAGCATTTT.

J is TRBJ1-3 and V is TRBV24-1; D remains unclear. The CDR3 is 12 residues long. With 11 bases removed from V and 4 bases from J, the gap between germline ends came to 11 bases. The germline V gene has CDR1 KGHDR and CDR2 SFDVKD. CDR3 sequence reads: CAKSIGGNTIYF. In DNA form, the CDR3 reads TGTGCCAAGTCCATTGGCGGAAACACCATATATTTT.

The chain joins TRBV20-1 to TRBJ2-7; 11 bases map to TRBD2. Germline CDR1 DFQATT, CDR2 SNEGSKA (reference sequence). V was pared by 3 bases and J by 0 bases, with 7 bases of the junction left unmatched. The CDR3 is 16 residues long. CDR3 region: CSASGLAGGSSYEQYF. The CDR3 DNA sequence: TGCAGTGCTAGTGGTCTAGCGGGGGGAAGCTCCTACGAGCAGTACTTC.

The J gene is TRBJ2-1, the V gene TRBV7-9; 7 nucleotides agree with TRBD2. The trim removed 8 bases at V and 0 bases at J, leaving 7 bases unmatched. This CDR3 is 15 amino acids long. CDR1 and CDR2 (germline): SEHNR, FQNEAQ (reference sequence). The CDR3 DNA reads TGTGCCAGCCCCAACGGGGGGAGCTCCTACAATGAGCAGTTCTTC. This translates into CASPNGGSSYNEQFF.

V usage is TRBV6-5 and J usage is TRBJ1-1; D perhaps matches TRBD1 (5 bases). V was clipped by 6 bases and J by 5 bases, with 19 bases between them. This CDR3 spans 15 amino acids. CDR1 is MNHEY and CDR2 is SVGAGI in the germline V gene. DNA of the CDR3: TGTGCCAGCAGCCACCTTGGGGGGGGAGTGACTGAAGCTTTCTTT. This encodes CASSHLGGGVTEAFF.

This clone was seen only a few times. This CDR3 reads CASSESRSSYNEQFF. CDR3 nucleotides: TGCGCCAGCAGTGAGTCGAGGAGCTCCTACAATGAGCAGTTCTTC. V usage is TRBV10-2 and J usage is TRBJ2-1; D call uncertain. Per the germline V gene, CDR1 is WSHSY and CDR2 is SAAADI. Trimming took 0 bases from V and 0 from J, leaving 6 bases between them. This CDR3 is 15 amino acids long.

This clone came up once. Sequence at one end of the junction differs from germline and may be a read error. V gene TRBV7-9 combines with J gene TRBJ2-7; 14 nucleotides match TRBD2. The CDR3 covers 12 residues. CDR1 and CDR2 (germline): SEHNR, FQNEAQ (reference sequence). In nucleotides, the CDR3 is TGTGCCAGCAGACCGACTAGCGGGGGGGCTTTCTTC. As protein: CASRPTSGGAFF.

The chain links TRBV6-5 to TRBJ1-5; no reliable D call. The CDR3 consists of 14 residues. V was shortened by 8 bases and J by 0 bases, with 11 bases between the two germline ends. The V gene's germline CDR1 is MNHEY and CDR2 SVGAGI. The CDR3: CASGLTISNQPQHF. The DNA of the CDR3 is TGTGCCAGCGGGCTGACCATTAGCAATCAGCCCCAGCATTTT.

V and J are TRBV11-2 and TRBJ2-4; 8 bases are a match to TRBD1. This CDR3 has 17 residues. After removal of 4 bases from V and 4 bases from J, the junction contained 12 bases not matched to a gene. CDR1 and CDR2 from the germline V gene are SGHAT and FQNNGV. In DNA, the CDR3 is TGTGCCAGCAGCTGGACAGGGATGGGCCTGGGAAAAAACATTCAGTACTTC. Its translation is CASSWTGMGLGKNIQYF.

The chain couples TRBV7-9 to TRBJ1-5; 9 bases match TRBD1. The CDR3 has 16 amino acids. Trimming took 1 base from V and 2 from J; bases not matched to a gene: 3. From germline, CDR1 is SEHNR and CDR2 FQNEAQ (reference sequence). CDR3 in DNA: TGTGCCAGCAGCTTAGGGACAGGGGCCGGCAATCAGCCCCAGCATTTT. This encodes CASSLGTGAGNQPQHF.

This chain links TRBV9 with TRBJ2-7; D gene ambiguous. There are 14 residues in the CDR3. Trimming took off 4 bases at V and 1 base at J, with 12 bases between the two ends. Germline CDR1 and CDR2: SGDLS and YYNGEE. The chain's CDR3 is CASSPIGTSYEQYV. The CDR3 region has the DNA TGTGCCAGCAGCCCTATAGGAACTTCCTACGAGCAGTACGTC.

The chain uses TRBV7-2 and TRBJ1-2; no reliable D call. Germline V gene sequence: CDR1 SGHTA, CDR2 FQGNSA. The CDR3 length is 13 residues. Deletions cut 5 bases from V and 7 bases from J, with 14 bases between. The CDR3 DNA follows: TGTGCCAGCAGCCCAGCTGACACACGTGGCTACACCTTC. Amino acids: CASSPADTRGYTF.

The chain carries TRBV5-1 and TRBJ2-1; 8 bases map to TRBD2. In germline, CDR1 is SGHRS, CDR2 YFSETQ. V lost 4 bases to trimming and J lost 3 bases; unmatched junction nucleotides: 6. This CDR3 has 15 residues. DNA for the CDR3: TGCGCCAGCAGCAGGACCGGGACTAGCTACAATGAGCAGTTCTTC. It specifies CASSRTGTSYNEQFF.

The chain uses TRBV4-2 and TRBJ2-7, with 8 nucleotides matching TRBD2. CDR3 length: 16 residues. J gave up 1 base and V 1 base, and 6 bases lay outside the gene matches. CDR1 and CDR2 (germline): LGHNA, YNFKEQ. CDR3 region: CASSQVAAGVSYEQYF. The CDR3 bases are TGTGCCAGCAGCCAAGTTGCAGCGGGGGTATCCTACGAGCAGTACTTC.

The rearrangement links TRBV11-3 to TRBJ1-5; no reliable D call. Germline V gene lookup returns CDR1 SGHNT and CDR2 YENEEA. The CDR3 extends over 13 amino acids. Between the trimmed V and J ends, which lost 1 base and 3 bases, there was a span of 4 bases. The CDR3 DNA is TGTGCCAGCAGCTTAGGGATCAATCAGCCCCAGCATTTT. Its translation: CASSLGINQPQHF.

The DNA of the CDR3 is TGTGCCAGTAGTATTGTCCGGGACTACACTACAATCGAGCAGTTCTTC. It is translated as CASSIVRDYTTIEQFF. The V and J genes are TRBV19 and TRBJ2-1; 7 bases agree with TRBD2. The CDR3 has 16 amino acids. V was clipped by 3 bases and J by 10 bases; unmatched bases: 15. Germline V gene data show CDR1 as LNHDA and CDR2 as SQIVND (reference sequence).

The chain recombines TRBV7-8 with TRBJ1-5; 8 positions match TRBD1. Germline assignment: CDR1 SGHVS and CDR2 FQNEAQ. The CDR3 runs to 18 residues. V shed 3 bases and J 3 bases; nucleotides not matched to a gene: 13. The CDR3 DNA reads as TGTGCCAGCAGCTTTGCCCCTGGACAGGGCTTAAACAATCAGCCCCAGCATTTT. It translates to CASSFAPGQGLNNQPQHF.

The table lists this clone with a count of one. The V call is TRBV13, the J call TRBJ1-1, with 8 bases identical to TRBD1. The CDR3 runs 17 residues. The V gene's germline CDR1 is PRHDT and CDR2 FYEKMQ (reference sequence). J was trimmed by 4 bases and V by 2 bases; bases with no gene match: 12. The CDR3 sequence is CASSLRRQGAQGTEAFF. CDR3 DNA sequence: TGTGCCAGCAGCTTACGTCGGCAGGGGGCACAAGGCACTGAAGCTTTCTTT. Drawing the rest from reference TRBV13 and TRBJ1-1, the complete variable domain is AAGVIQSPRHLIKEKRETATLKCYPIPRHDTVYWYQQGPGQDPQFLISFYEKMQSDKGSIPDRFSAQQFSDYHSELNMSSLELGDSALYFCASSLRRQGAQGTEAFFGQGTRLTVV.

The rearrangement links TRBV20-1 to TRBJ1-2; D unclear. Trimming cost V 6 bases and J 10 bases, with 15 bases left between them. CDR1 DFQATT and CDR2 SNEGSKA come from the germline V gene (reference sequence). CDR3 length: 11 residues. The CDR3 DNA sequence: TGCAGTGCGTCGACATCTCTCTCCTACACCTTC. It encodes CSASTSLSYTF.

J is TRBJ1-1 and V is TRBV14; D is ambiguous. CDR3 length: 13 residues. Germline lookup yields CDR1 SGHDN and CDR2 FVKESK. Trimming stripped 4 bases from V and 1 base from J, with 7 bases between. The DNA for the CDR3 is TGTGCCAGCAGCCCGAAGGGGAACACTGAAGCTTTCTTT. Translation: CASSPKGNTEAFF. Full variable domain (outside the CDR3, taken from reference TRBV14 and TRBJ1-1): EAGVTQFPSHSVIEKGQTVTLRCDPISGHDNLYWYRRVMGKEIKFLLHFVKESKQDESGMPNNRFLAERTGGTYSTLKVQPAELEDSGVYFCASSPKGNTEAFFGQGTRLTVV.

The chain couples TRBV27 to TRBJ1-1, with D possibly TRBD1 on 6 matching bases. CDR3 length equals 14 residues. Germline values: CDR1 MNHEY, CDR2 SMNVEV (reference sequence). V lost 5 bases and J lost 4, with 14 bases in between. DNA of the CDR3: TGTGCCAGCAGTCCTTGGACAGAACGCACTGAAGCTTTCTTT. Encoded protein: CASSPWTERTEAFF.

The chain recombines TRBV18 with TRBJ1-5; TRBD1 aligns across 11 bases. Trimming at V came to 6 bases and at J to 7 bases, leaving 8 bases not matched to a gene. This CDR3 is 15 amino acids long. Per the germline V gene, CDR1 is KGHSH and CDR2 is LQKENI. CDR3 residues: CASSLDRGLEQPQHF. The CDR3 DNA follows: TGTGCCAGCTCTCTGGACAGGGGGCTGGAACAGCCCCAGCATTTT.

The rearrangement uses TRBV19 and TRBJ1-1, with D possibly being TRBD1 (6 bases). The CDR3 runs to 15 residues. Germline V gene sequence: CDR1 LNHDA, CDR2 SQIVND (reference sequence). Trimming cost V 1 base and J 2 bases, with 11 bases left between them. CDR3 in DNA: TGTGCCAGTAGTATAGCCGGACAGTTAAACACTGAAGCTTTCTTT. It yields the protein CASSIAGQLNTEAFF.

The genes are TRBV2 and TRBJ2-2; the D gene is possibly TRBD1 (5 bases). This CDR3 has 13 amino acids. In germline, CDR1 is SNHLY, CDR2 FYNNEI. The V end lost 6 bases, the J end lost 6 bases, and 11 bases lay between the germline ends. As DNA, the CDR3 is TGTGCCAGCAGCCCCACAGGTCCCGGGGAGCTGTTTTTT. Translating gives CASSPTGPGELFF.